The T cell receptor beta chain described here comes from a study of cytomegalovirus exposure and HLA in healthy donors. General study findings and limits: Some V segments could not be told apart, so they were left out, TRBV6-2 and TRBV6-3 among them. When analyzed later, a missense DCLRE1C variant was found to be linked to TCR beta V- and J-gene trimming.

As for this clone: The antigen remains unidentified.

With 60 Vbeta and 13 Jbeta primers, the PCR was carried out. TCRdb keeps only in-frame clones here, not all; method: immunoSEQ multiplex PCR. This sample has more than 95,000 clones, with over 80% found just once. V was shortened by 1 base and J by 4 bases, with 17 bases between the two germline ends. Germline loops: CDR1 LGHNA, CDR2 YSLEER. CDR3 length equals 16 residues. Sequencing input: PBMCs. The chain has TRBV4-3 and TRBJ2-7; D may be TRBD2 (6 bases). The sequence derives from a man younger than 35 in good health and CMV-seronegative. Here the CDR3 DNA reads TGCGCCAGCAGCCAAGGCGGACGTGAAGGAGGGTACGAGCAGTACTTC. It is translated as CASSQGGREGGYEQYF.